Listed below are T cell receptor beta chains from one sample, sequenced in a study of beta chain features in type 1 diabetes. Clones were read by immunoSEQ multiplex PCR, and TCRdb kept only the in-frame ones, dropping some. The table records hundreds of thousands of clones, roughly 15% of them present only once. Input material: naive CD4+ T cells from blood. The receptors come from a woman aged 18-29 years in good health. CDR3s include the opening cysteine and the closing phenylalanine or tryptophan. Each record gives: clone size, D gene, J gene, V gene, CDR3 DNA, CDR3 protein. The D gene is left open where the match is weak. The listing skips clone size in some rows; elsewhere it reads once, few, many or a size class.

abundance: few; d_gene: TRBD1; j_gene: TRBJ2-3; v_gene: TRBV18; CDR3nt: TGTGCCAGCTCACCACAATTTCGGCAGGGGGCTAGCACAGATACGCAGTATTTT; CDR3aa: CASSPQFRQGASTDTQYF
abundance: .; d_gene: .; j_gene: TRBJ2-1; v_gene: TRBV18; CDR3nt: TGTGCCAGCTCACCAAGATCCGGGACAAATGAGCAGTTCTTC; CDR3aa: CASSPRSGTNEQFF
abundance: .; d_gene: TRBD2; j_gene: TRBJ2-1; v_gene: TRBV29-1; CDR3nt: TGCAGCGTTGCAGCGGGGCCCCCGTTCAGTGAGCAGTTCTTC; CDR3aa: CSVAAGPPFSEQFF
abundance: few; d_gene: TRBD1; j_gene: TRBJ1-1; v_gene: TRBV11-2; CDR3nt: TGTGCCAGCAGCTTCGGCTTGGGACAGGGCACTGAAGCTTTCTTT; CDR3aa: CASSFGLGQGTEAFF
abundance: .; d_gene: .; j_gene: TRBJ2-7; v_gene: TRBV27; CDR3nt: TGTGCCAGCAGTTTATCCAATTCCTACGAGCAGTACTTC; CDR3aa: CASSLSNSYEQYF
abundance: .; d_gene: .; j_gene: TRBJ2-1; v_gene: TRBV7-9; CDR3nt: TGTGCCAGCAGCTTAGGCGCGGGGCGACCTTACAATGAGCAGTTCTTC; CDR3aa: CASSLGAGRPYNEQFF
abundance: few; d_gene: TRBD1; j_gene: TRBJ2-1; v_gene: TRBV5-1; CDR3nt: TGCGCCAGCAGCCCTCCTGACAGGGGGAGTTACAATGAGCAGTTCTTC; CDR3aa: CASSPPDRGSYNEQFF
abundance: .; d_gene: TRBD1; j_gene: TRBJ1-5; v_gene: TRBV18; CDR3nt: TGTGCCAGCTCATACGGGACAGGGAGTTGGAGCAATCAGCCCCAGCATTTT; CDR3aa: CASSYGTGSWSNQPQHF
abundance: .; d_gene: .; j_gene: TRBJ1-1; v_gene: TRBV7-9; CDR3nt: TGTGCCAGCAGCCAGACCGGGGGATACGGTGAAGCTTTCTTT; CDR3aa: CASSQTGGYGEAFF
abundance: few; d_gene: TRBD1; j_gene: TRBJ2-1; v_gene: TRBV28; CDR3nt: TGTGCCAGCCACAAACAGGGGGCGGACAATGAGCAGTTCTTC; CDR3aa: CASHKQGADNEQFF
abundance: few; d_gene: .; j_gene: TRBJ2-1; v_gene: TRBV5-4; CDR3nt: TGTGCCAGCAGCTTGGTACCAGATCGGGAGCAGTTCTTC; CDR3aa: CASSLVPDREQFF
abundance: few; d_gene: .; j_gene: TRBJ2-4; v_gene: TRBV27; CDR3nt: TGTGCCAGCGAGTGTGGGAGACTAGCCAAAAACATTCAGTACTTC; CDR3aa: CASECGRLAKNIQYF
abundance: .; d_gene: TRBD2; j_gene: TRBJ2-7; v_gene: TRBV9; CDR3nt: TGTGCCAGCAGCGTCGGGACTAGCGGGAGAAACTACGAGCAGTACTTC; CDR3aa: CASSVGTSGRNYEQYF
abundance: .; d_gene: .; j_gene: TRBJ2-7; v_gene: TRBV27; CDR3nt: TGTGCCAGCAGCCCAATTGGGGCGCGGGGTTACGAGCAGTACTTC; CDR3aa: CASSPIGARGYEQYF
abundance: many; d_gene: .; j_gene: TRBJ2-3; v_gene: TRBV14; CDR3nt: TGTGCCAGCAGCCAAGGTTTGGGGGATACGCAGTATTTT; CDR3aa: CASSQGLGDTQYF
abundance: .; d_gene: .; j_gene: TRBJ2-1; v_gene: TRBV11-2; CDR3nt: TGTGCCAGCAGCTTTCGGCTCCACAATGAGCAGTTCTTC; CDR3aa: CASSFRLHNEQFF
abundance: few; d_gene: .; j_gene: TRBJ2-7; v_gene: TRBV7-3; CDR3nt: TGTGCCAGCAGCTCAAGTCCAGGGTTCGAGCAGTACTTC; CDR3aa: CASSSSPGFEQYF
abundance: .; d_gene: TRBD1; j_gene: TRBJ1-4; v_gene: TRBV10-2; CDR3nt: TGCGCCAGCAGTCCGGGACAGGGTGGGGAAAAACTGTTTTTT; CDR3aa: CASSPGQGGEKLFF
abundance: few; d_gene: .; j_gene: TRBJ2-1; v_gene: TRBV2; CDR3nt: TGTGCCAGCAAACTCGGGACGGTTTCTAATGAGCAGTTCTTC; CDR3aa: CASKLGTVSNEQFF
abundance: few; d_gene: TRBD2; j_gene: TRBJ2-1; v_gene: TRBV7-9; CDR3nt: TGTGCCAGCAGCCCACATCTCCCTAGCGGGAGCTCCGATGAGCAGTTCTTC; CDR3aa: CASSPHLPSGSSDEQFF
abundance: few; d_gene: .; j_gene: TRBJ2-3; v_gene: TRBV27; CDR3nt: TGTGCCAGCAGCCATCTCCACACAGATACGCAGTATTTT; CDR3aa: CASSHLHTDTQYF
abundance: few; d_gene: .; j_gene: TRBJ1-5; v_gene: TRBV5-1; CDR3nt: TGCGCCAGCAGCCAATCGACAGGCAATCAGCCCCAGCATTTT; CDR3aa: CASSQSTGNQPQHF
abundance: .; d_gene: .; j_gene: TRBJ2-5; v_gene: TRBV6-1; CDR3nt: TGTGCCAGCAGCCCCACCCCGGCGATGCAAGAGACCCAGTACTTC; CDR3aa: CASSPTPAMQETQYF
abundance: few; d_gene: TRBD2; j_gene: TRBJ2-3; v_gene: TRBV14; CDR3nt: TGTGCCAGCAGCCAAGAATTGACTAGCGGGGCAGATACGCAGTATTTT; CDR3aa: CASSQELTSGADTQYF
abundance: .; d_gene: .; j_gene: TRBJ2-5; v_gene: TRBV7-9; CDR3nt: TGTGCCAGCAGCTTCCGACGGATGGAGACCCAGTACTTC; CDR3aa: CASSFRRMETQYF
abundance: few; d_gene: .; j_gene: TRBJ2-4; v_gene: TRBV5-8; CDR3nt: TGTGCCAGCAGCTTGCAGGGTAGGGACGTTGGGTACTTC; CDR3aa: CASSLQGRDVGYF
abundance: few; d_gene: TRBD1; j_gene: TRBJ1-1; v_gene: TRBV11-2; CDR3nt: TGTGCCAGCAGCTGGTCAATGGGACAGTTGAACACTGAAGCTTTCTTT; CDR3aa: CASSWSMGQLNTEAFF
abundance: few; d_gene: TRBD1; j_gene: TRBJ2-7; v_gene: TRBV28; CDR3nt: TGTGCCAGCAGCGCGGGACAGGGTTTCTACGAGCAGTACTTC; CDR3aa: CASSAGQGFYEQYF
abundance: few; d_gene: .; j_gene: TRBJ2-7; v_gene: TRBV11-2; CDR3nt: TGTGCCAGCAGCTCGGTGGGCGTCTACGAGCAGTACTTC; CDR3aa: CASSSVGVYEQYF
abundance: few; d_gene: .; j_gene: TRBJ2-7; v_gene: TRBV7-9; CDR3nt: TGTGCCAGCAGCCCCGTGAATTCGGGGCGGTACGAGCAGTACTTC; CDR3aa: CASSPVNSGRYEQYF
abundance: .; d_gene: .; j_gene: TRBJ2-7; v_gene: TRBV28; CDR3nt: TGTGCCAGCAGTTCCCGACAGACCAAACACGCATTC; CDR3aa: CASSSRQTKHAF
abundance: .; d_gene: .; j_gene: TRBJ1-4; v_gene: TRBV2; CDR3nt: TGTGCCAGCATCCGACGGGGGTGGGGTAATGAAAAACTGTTTTTT; CDR3aa: CASIRRGWGNEKLFF
abundance: few; d_gene: TRBD2; j_gene: TRBJ2-7; v_gene: TRBV18; CDR3nt: TGTGCCAGCTCACCACGTGGCGGGAGCTCCTACGAGCAGTACTTC; CDR3aa: CASSPRGGSSYEQYF
abundance: few; d_gene: .; j_gene: TRBJ2-1; v_gene: TRBV7-3; CDR3nt: TGTGCCAGCAGCTTAATGTCAGGGCGGGTCGGCAATGAGCAGTTCTTC; CDR3aa: CASSLMSGRVGNEQFF
abundance: once; d_gene: .; j_gene: TRBJ2-2; v_gene: TRBV5-1; CDR3nt: TGCGCCAGCAGCTTGCTGGGCTCGAACACCGGGGAGCTGTTTTTT; CDR3aa: CASSLLGSNTGELFF
abundance: .; d_gene: .; j_gene: TRBJ2-7; v_gene: TRBV5-6; CDR3nt: TGTGCCAGCAGCCTACCGACAGGCTCCTACGAGCAGTACTTC; CDR3aa: CASSLPTGSYEQYF
abundance: few; d_gene: .; j_gene: TRBJ2-7; v_gene: TRBV29-1; CDR3nt: TGCAGCGTCGGGGCGGGATTTTACGAGCAGTACTTC; CDR3aa: CSVGAGFYEQYF
abundance: .; d_gene: .; j_gene: TRBJ2-3; v_gene: TRBV27; CDR3nt: TGTGCCAGCAGTTCCAGCACTAGCAGCACAGATACGCAGTATTTT; CDR3aa: CASSSSTSSTDTQYF
abundance: few; d_gene: .; j_gene: TRBJ2-1; v_gene: TRBV18; CDR3nt: TGTGCCAGCTCACCGCGGGGAGCCCTTCACAATGAGCAGTTCTTC; CDR3aa: CASSPRGALHNEQFF
abundance: .; d_gene: TRBD1; j_gene: TRBJ2-1; v_gene: TRBV11-2; CDR3nt: TGTGCCAGCAGCTTTAAGGGACAGGGGTACAATGAGCAGTTCTTC; CDR3aa: CASSFKGQGYNEQFF
abundance: .; d_gene: .; j_gene: TRBJ2-4; v_gene: TRBV28; CDR3nt: TGTGCCAGCAGTCTACAGGGACTGAAAAACATTCAGTACTTC; CDR3aa: CASSLQGLKNIQYF
abundance: .; d_gene: .; j_gene: TRBJ2-6; v_gene: TRBV5-1; CDR3nt: TGCGCCAGCAGCTTGAGGATTGGTAGCAGCTCTGGGGCCAACGTCCTGACTTTC; CDR3aa: CASSLRIGSSSGANVLTF
abundance: .; d_gene: .; j_gene: TRBJ2-7; v_gene: TRBV28; CDR3nt: TGTGCCAGCAGCCGGGTCACCAACTACGAGCAGTACTTC; CDR3aa: CASSRVTNYEQYF
abundance: .; d_gene: TRBD2; j_gene: TRBJ2-2; v_gene: TRBV19; CDR3nt: TGTGCCAGTAGTCCCCGGCGACTAGCGGGGGACACCGGGGAGCTGTTTTTT; CDR3aa: CASSPRRLAGDTGELFF
abundance: few; d_gene: TRBD1; j_gene: TRBJ1-1; v_gene: TRBV10-3; CDR3nt: TGTGCCATCAGGATCGACAGGGACACTGAAGCTTTCTTT; CDR3aa: CAIRIDRDTEAFF
abundance: few; d_gene: TRBD1; j_gene: TRBJ1-2; v_gene: TRBV5-1; CDR3nt: TGCGCCAGCAGCTTGGCCGGTACAGGGGGCGCCCGCTATGGCTACACCTTC; CDR3aa: CASSLAGTGGARYGYTF
abundance: .; d_gene: .; j_gene: TRBJ2-2; v_gene: TRBV6-6; CDR3nt: TGTGCCAGCGGAATCACCGGGGAGCTGTTTTTT; CDR3aa: CASGITGELFF
abundance: few; d_gene: .; j_gene: TRBJ2-7; v_gene: TRBV27; CDR3nt: TGTGCCAGCAGTGGGGCACATAGGGTCTCCTACGAGCAGTACTTC; CDR3aa: CASSGAHRVSYEQYF